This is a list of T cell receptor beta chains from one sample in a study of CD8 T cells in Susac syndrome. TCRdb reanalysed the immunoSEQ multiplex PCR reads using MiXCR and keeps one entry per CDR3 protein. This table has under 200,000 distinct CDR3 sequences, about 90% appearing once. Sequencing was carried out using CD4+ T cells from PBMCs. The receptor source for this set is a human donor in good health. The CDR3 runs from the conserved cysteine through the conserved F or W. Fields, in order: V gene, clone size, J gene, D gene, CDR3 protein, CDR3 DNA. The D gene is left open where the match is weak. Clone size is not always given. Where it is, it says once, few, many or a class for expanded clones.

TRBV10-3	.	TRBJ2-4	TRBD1	CAIGTATPDRAKNIQYF	TGTGCCATAGGGACAGCTACTCCGGATCGAGCCAAAAACATTCAGTACTTC
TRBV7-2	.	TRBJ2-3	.	CASSPQGGARDTQYF	TGTGCCAGCAGCCCCCAAGGGGGGGCCCGAGATACGCAGTATTTT
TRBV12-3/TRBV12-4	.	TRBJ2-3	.	CASSLWQGSTDTQYF	TGTGCCAGCAGTTTATGGCAGGGGAGCACAGATACGCAGTATTTT
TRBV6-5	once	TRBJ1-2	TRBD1	CASSSRQGGGYTF	TGTGCCAGCAGTTCCCGACAGGGGGGAGGCTACACCTTC
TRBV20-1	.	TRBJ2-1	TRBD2	CSAIESGTRTEQFF	TGCAGTGCTATTGAGAGTGGGACTAGAACTGAGCAGTTCTTC
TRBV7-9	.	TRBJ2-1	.	CASSLRGDGQFF	TGTGCCAGCAGCTTACGCGGGGATGGGCAGTTCTTC
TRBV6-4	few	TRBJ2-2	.	CASSDRDTGELFF	TGTGCCAGCAGTGACAGGGACACCGGGGAGCTGTTTTTT
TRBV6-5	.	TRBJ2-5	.	CASSYSKQLQETQYF	TGTGCCAGCAGTTACTCGAAACAGTTACAAGAGACCCAGTACTTC
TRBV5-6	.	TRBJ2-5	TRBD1	CASSLRQGALSYQETQYF	TGTGCCAGCAGCCTCCGACAGGGGGCCCTTTCCTATCAAGAGACCCAGTACTTC
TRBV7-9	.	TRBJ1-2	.	CASSFLTTDGYTF	TGTGCCAGCAGCTTTCTAACCACTGATGGCTACACCTTC
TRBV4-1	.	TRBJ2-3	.	CASSHEGSTDTQYF	TGCGCCAGCAGCCATGAGGGCTCCACAGATACGCAGTATTTT
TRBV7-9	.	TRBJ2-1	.	CASSPAGAENEQFF	TGTGCCAGCAGCCCCGCGGGGGCAGAGAATGAGCAGTTCTTC
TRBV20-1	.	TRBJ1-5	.	CSAPPAGGQPQHF	TGCAGTGCTCCTCCGGCGGGAGGGCAGCCCCAGCATTTT
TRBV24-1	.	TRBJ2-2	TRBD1	CATRANRGTGELFF	TGTGCCACCAGAGCTAACAGGGGGACCGGGGAGCTGTTTTTT
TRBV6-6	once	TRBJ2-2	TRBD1	CASSRGQTNTGELFF	TGTGCCAGCAGCCGGGGACAGACGAACACCGGGGAGCTGTTTTTT
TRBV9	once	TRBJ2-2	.	CASSVVGSTGELFF	TGTGCCAGCAGCGTAGTTGGCTCCACCGGGGAGCTGTTTTTT
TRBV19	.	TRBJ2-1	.	CASSMSGRLYNEQFF	TGTGCCAGTAGTATGAGTGGGAGGCTCTACAATGAGCAGTTCTTC
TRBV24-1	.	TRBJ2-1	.	CATSDALEAFSYNEQFF	TGTGCCACCAGTGATGCCCTTGAGGCGTTCTCCTACAATGAGCAGTTCTTC
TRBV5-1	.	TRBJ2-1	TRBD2	CASIRAGGPSDEQFF	TGCGCCAGCATCCGAGCGGGAGGGCCCTCGGATGAGCAGTTCTTC
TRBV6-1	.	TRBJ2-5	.	CASKTRGAETQYF	TGTGCCAGCAAAACAAGGGGAGCGGAGACCCAGTACTTC
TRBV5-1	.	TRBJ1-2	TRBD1	CASNGYGTGGSYGYTF	TGCGCCAGCAACGGCTACGGGACAGGGGGCAGCTATGGCTACACCTTC
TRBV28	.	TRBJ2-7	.	CASSLSVMSYEQYF	TGTGCCAGCAGTTTGTCGGTCATGTCCTACGAGCAGTACTTC
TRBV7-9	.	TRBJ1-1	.	CASSWGGGVNTEAFF	TGTGCCAGCAGCTGGGGGGGTGGAGTGAACACTGAAGCTTTCTTT
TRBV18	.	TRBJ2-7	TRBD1	CASSPKGQWSSYEQYF	TGTGCCAGCTCACCGAAGGGACAGTGGAGCTCCTACGAGCAGTACTTC
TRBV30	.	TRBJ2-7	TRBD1	CASGTGESSYEQYF	TGTGCCTCCGGGACAGGGGAGAGCTCCTACGAGCAGTACTTC
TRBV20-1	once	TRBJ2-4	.	CSGRLRGAKNIQYF	TGCAGTGGACGCCTAAGGGGGGCCAAAAACATTCAGTACTTC
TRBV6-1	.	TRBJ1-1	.	CASRRDQNTEAFF	TGTGCCAGCCGGCGCGACCAGAACACTGAAGCTTTCTTT
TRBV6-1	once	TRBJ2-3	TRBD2	CASSDPSGGPFSTQYF	TGTGCCAGCAGTGACCCTAGCGGGGGGCCCTTCAGTACGCAGTATTTT